This paragraph reports one TCR beta chain. Its antigen is undetermined. Distinct nucleotide sequences in the sample also encode this CDR3. The source of the sample is a study of cytomegalovirus exposure and HLA in healthy donors. Points from the study as a whole: Common viral pathogens seemed to be connected with several of the most significant clusters, according to a later analysis. A link between a missense DCLRE1C variant and TCR beta V- and J-gene trimming emerged from a later analysis.

PCR was performed using 60 Vbeta and 13 Jbeta primers. Libraries were prepared by immunoSEQ multiplex PCR; TCRdb keeps only in-frame clonotypes and omits some of them. The sample consists of over 120,000 clones, 80% to 85% of them appearing once. The CDR3 contains 13 residues. The germline CDR1 and CDR2 sequences are MNHEY and SVGAGI. The V segment lost 9 bases and the J segment 4 bases; nucleotides outside the gene matches: 5. Sequencing was done on a sample of PBMCs. This rearrangement joins TRBV6-5 to TRBJ1-5; 8 nucleotides line up with TRBD1. This receptor was obtained from a woman in her twenties or thirties in good health and CMV-seronegative. The CDR3 DNA follows: TGTGCCAGTTCGAGACAGGGGAATCAGCCCCAGCATTTT. It translates to CASSRQGNQPQHF.